These 6 T cell receptor beta chains originate from one sample sequenced in a study of CD8 T cells in Susac syndrome. RNA, at roughly 0.45 to 1 ug, was reverse transcribed with random hexamers. MiXCR, applied by TCRdb to the immunoSEQ multiplex PCR reads, yields one record per CDR3 protein. The table includes about 200,000 distinct CDR3 sequences, over 85% detected once. Sequenced: CD4+ T cells from PBMCs. These receptors were collected from a human donor in good health.

The chain is built from TRBV18 and TRBJ2-7; D remains ambiguous. Germline values: CDR1 KGHSH, CDR2 LQKENI. Trimming shortened V by 2 bases and J by 3 bases, and 5 bases separated the two germline ends. This CDR3 has 12 amino acids. For the CDR3, the DNA is TGTGCCAGCTCACCAATTAGCTACGAGCAGTACGTC. Its translation is CASSPISYEQYV.

This chain links TRBV28 with TRBJ2-7; 7 bases are shared with TRBD1. Germline CDR1 MDHEN, CDR2 SYDVKM. This CDR3 region has 13 residues. Losses at the gene ends were 2 bases for V and 5 bases for J; bases not matched to a gene: 3. The CDR3 sequence: CASSLLDRDEQYF. The CDR3 DNA is TGTGCCAGCAGTTTACTCGACAGGGACGAGCAGTACTTC.

J is TRBJ2-3 and V is TRBV4-1; D not resolved. This CDR3 spans 17 amino acids. The germline V and J ends were trimmed by 1 base and 2 bases, with 16 bases remaining between them. Germline V gene data show CDR1 as MGHRA and CDR2 as YSYEKL. CDR3: CASSQGGGTPYTDTQYF. The DNA for the CDR3 is TGCGCCAGCAGCCAAGGGGGTGGCACACCCTACACAGATACGCAGTATTTT.

This chain uses TRBV7-9 with TRBJ2-7; possibly TRBD2 for D (6 bases). CDR3 length: 13 amino acids. Deletions cut 7 bases from V and 3 bases from J, with 13 bases between. CDR1 is SEHNR and CDR2 is FQNEAQ in the germline V gene (reference sequence). The CDR3 sequence is CASTRSGDYEQYF. As DNA, the CDR3 is TGTGCCAGCACCCGCTCGGGGGACTACGAGCAGTACTTC.

The chain has TRBV12-3 or TRBV12-4 and TRBJ1-5, with a tentative D call TRBD1 (6 bases). V was cut by 2 bases and J by 5 bases, with 10 bases left in between. The CDR3 is 14 residues long. Here the CDR3 reads CASSLRDTDQPQHF. CDR3 coding DNA: TGTGCCAGCAGTTTAAGGGACACCGATCAGCCCCAGCATTTT.

This chain links TRBV6-2 or TRBV6-3 with TRBJ2-3; tentative D call: TRBD2 (7 bases). From germline, CDR1 is MNHEY and CDR2 SVGEGT. V gave up 4 bases and J gave up 14 bases, with 16 bases separating them. CDR3 length: 12 amino acids. The CDR3 DNA reads TGTGCCAGCAGTTCGGGGGGCGCCCCACGGTATTTT. Its translation is CASSSGGAPRYF.